This T cell receptor beta chain was documented in a study of blood T cell repertoires in COVID-19. Background on the study: Donors in the United States, Italy and Spain gave samples during acute or convalescent COVID-19.

Germline CDR1 reads SQVTM; CDR2 reads ANQGSEA. The CDR3 runs 15 residues. The ends lost 4 bases at V and 1 base at J; junction bases unmatched: 8. Assay: immunoSEQ multiplex PCR; the TCRdb copy retains only in-frame clones and omits some. The sample carries roughly 140,000 clones, roughly 76% recorded once. This clonotype was obtained from a human donor with acute or convalescent COVID-19. The donor label of this sample is uncertain. This chain links TRBV29-1 with TRBJ2-3; 7 bases agree with TRBD2. The material sequenced was peripheral blood. The CDR3 region is CSVVGGDGRTDTQYF. The CDR3 region has the DNA TGCAGCGTTGTGGGAGGGGACGGCCGCACAGATACGCAGTATTTT.